Detailed here is one T cell receptor beta chain. No antigen is known for it. The data stem from a study of monozygotic twins with inflammatory bowel disease. Whole-study findings and limits: Clonotype overlap with others was lower in IBD patients than in healthy twins, a difference that was greatest with disease activity.

Researchers ran eight separate cDNA reactions for each sample. TCRdb re-called the 5' RACE reads and gives one entry per CDR3 protein, without DNA. The specimen's table records more than 300,000 distinct CDR3 sequences. Germline loops: CDR1 DFQATT, CDR2 SNEGSKA (reference sequence). The CDR3 extends over 13 amino acids. The receptor was derived from a human donor with ulcerative colitis or Crohn's disease, or a healthy co-twin of an affected twin (not recorded which). This chain connects TRBV20-1 to TRBJ2-5. The specimen sequenced was blood. CDR3 sequence reads: CSARDPQQETQYF.